This T cell receptor (beta chain) was obtained from a study of metastatic and nonmetastatic thyroid tumors. With MiXCR, TCRdb reprocessed the PCR reads. The table has 15,000 to 20,000 clones, approximately 14% seen once. Every patient was untreated before thyroid surgery. The germline V and J ends were trimmed by 3 bases and 3 bases, with 11 bases remaining between them. This CDR3 comprises 14 residues. Germline lookup yields CDR1 MNHNS and CDR2 SASEGT. This sequence was found in a female donor with papillary thyroid cancer or a benign thyroid nodule (not recorded which). Some clones in this sample may be carry-over from other donors' samples. The source material was blood. J is TRBJ1-2 and V is TRBV6-1; a possible D gene is TRBD1 (6 bases). The CDR3: CASSEAGAYYGYTF. CDR3 DNA sequence: TGTGCCAGCAGTGAGGCAGGGGCCTACTATGGCTACACCTTC.